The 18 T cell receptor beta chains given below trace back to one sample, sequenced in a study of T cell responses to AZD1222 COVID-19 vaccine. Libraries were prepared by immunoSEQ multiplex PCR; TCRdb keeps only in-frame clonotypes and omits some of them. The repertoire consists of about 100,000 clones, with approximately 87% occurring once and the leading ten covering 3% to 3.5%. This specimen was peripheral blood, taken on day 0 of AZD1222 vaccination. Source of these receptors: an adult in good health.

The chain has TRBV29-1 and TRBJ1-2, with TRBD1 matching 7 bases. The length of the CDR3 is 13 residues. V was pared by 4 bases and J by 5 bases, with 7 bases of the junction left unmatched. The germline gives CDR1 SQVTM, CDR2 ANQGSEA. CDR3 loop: CSVGPGTEYGYTF. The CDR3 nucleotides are TGCAGCGTTGGACCCGGGACAGAATATGGCTACACCTTC.

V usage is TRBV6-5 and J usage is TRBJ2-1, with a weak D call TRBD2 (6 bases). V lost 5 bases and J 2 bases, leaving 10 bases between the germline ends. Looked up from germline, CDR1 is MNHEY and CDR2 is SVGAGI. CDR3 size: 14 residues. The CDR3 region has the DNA TGTGCCAGCAGTACGGGGGTCCCCTACAATGAGCAGTTCTTC. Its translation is CASSTGVPYNEQFF.

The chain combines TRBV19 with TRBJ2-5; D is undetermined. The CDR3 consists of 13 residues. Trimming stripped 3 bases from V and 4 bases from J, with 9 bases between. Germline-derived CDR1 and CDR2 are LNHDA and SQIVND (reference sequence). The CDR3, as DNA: TGTGCCAGTAGTATTGGCAGGTTAGAGACCCAGTACTTC. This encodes CASSIGRLETQYF.

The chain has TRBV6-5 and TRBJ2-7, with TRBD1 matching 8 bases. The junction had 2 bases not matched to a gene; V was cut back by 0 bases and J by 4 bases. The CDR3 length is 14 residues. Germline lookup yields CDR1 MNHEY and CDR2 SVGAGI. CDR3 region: CASSYSDRDYEQYF. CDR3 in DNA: TGTGCCAGCAGTTACTCGGACAGGGATTACGAGCAGTACTTC.

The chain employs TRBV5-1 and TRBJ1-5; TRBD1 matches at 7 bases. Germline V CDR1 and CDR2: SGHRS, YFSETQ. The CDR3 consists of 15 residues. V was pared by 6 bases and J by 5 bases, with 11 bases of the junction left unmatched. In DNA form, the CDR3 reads TGCGCCAGCAAGGCAGGGGGGGATGGTGATCAGCCCCAGCATTTT. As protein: CASKAGGDGDQPQHF.

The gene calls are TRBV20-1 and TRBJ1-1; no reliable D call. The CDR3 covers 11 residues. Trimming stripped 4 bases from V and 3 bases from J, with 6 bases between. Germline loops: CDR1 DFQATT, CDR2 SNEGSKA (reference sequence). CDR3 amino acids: CSAITYTEAFF. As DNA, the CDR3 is TGCAGTGCTATTACGTACACTGAAGCTTTCTTT.

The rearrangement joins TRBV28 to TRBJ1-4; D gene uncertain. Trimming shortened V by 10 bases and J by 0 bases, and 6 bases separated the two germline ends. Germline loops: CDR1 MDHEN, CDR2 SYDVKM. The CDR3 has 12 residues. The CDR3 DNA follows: TGTGCCACCGTAGCAACTAATGAAAAACTGTTTTTT. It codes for CATVATNEKLFF.

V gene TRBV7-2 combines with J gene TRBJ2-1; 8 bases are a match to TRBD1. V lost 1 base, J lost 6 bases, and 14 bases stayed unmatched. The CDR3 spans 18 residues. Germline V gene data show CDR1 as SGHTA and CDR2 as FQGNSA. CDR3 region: CASSLGPQGQGARNEQFF. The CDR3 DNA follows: TGTGCCAGCAGCTTAGGGCCCCAAGGGCAGGGGGCTCGCAATGAGCAGTTCTTC.

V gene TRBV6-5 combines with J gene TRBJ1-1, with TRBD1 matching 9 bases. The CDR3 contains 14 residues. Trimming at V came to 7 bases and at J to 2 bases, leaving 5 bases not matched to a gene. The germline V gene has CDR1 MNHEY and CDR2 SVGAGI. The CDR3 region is CASTPGQGNTEAFF. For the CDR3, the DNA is TGTGCCAGCACCCCGGGACAGGGCAACACTGAAGCTTTCTTT.

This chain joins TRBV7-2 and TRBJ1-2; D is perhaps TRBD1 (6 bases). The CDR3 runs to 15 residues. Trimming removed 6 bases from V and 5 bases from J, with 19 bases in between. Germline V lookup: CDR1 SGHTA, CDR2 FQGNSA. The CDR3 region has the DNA TGTGCCAGCAGAACTCCGGGACAAGGGAGATATGGCTACACCTTC. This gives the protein CASRTPGQGRYGYTF. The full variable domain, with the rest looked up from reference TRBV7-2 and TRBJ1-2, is GAGVSQSPSNKVTEKGKDVELRCDPISGHTALYWYRQSLGQGLEFLIYFQGNSAPDKSGLPSDRFSAERTGGSVSTLTIQRTQQEDSAVYLCASRTPGQGRYGYTFGSGTRLTVV.

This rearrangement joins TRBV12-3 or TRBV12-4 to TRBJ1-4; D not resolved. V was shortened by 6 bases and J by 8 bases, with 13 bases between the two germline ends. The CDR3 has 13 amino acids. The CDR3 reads CASSRSYGEKLFF. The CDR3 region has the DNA TGTGCCAGCAGCCGATCTTACGGGGAAAAACTGTTTTTT.

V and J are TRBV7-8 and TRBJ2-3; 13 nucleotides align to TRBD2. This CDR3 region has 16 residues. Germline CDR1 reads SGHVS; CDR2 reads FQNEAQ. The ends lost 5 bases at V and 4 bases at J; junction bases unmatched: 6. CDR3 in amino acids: CASSPWTSGGSDTQYF. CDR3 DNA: TGTGCCAGCAGCCCCTGGACTAGCGGGGGCTCAGATACGCAGTATTTT.

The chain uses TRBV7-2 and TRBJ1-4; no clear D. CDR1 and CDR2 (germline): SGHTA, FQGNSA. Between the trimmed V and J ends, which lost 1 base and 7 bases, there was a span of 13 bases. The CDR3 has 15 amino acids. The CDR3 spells CASSLDYPMGEKLFF. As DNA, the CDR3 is TGTGCCAGCAGCTTAGACTACCCTATGGGTGAAAAACTGTTTTTT. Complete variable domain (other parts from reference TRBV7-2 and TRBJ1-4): GAGVSQSPSNKVTEKGKDVELRCDPISGHTALYWYRQSLGQGLEFLIYFQGNSAPDKSGLPSDRFSAERTGGSVSTLTIQRTQQEDSAVYLCASSLDYPMGEKLFFGSGTQLSVL.

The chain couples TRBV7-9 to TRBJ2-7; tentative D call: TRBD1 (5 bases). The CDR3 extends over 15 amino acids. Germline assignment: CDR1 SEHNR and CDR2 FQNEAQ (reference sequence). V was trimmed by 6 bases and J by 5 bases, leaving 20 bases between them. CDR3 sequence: CASRSTHNRRDEQYF. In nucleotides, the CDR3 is TGTGCCAGCAGGAGCACCCACAACCGCAGGGACGAGCAGTACTTC.

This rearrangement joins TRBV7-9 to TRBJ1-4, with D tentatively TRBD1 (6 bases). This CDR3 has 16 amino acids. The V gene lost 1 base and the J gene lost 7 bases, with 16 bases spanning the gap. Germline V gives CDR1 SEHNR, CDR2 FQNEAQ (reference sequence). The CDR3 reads CASSLEVGHWSEKLFF. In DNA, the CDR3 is TGTGCCAGCAGCTTAGAAGTGGGACATTGGAGTGAAAAACTGTTTTTT.

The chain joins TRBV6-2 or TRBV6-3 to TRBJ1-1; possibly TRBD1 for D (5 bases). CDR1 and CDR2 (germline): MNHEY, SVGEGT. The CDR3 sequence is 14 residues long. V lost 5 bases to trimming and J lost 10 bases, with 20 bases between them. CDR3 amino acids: CASSRPGAPDGAFF. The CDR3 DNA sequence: TGTGCCAGCAGTCGCCCCGGGGCCCCGGACGGAGCTTTCTTT.

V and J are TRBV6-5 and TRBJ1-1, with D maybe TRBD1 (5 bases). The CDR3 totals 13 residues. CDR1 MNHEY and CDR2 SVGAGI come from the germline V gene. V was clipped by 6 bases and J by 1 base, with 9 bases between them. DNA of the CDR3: TGTGCCAGCAGGGGGCTAACGAACACTGAAGCTTTCTTT. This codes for CASRGLTNTEAFF.

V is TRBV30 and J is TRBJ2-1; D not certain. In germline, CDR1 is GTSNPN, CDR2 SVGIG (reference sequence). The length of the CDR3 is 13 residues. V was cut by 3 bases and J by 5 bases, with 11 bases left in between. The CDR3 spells CAWSASRDNEQFF. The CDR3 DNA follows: TGTGCCTGGAGCGCATCCAGAGACAATGAGCAGTTCTTC.